The source of this TCR beta chain is a study of T cell responses to AZD1222 COVID-19 vaccine. Broader study findings: Regions 160-218 and 743-854 held dominance among vaccine-associated CD4 TCRs, which spanned spike.

Sequenced by immunoSEQ multiplex PCR; TCRdb stores in-frame clones only, minus some. The sample yields about 110,000 clones, approximately 94% seen once. CDR1 is LNHNV and CDR2 is YYDKDF in the germline V gene (reference sequence). This CDR3 is 16 amino acids long. Unmatched junction bases numbered 12, after V lost 1 base and J lost 9 bases. With regard to this clone: Its antigen is currently unknown.

The sample was peripheral blood, taken 28 days after the second AZD1222 dose. The clonotype was recovered from an adult who received the AZD1222 COVID-19 vaccine. This chain links TRBV15 with TRBJ2-1; TRBD2 aligns across 7 bases. The CDR3 sequence: CATSRGHQRGEGEQFF. As DNA, the CDR3 is TGTGCCACCAGCAGAGGCCACCAGCGGGGAGAGGGTGAGCAGTTCTTC.